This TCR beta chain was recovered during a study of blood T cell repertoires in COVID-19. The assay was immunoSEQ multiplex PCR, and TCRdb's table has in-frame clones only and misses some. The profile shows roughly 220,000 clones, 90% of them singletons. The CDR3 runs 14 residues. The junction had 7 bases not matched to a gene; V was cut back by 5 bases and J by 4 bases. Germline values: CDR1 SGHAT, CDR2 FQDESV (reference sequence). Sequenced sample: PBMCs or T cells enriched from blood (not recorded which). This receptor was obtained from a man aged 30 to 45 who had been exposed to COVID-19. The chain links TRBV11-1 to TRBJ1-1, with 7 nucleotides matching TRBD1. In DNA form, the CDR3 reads TGTGCCAGCAGCCTAGGGACAGCCAGCACTGAAGCTTTCTTT. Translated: CASSLGTASTEAFF.